The 4 T cell receptor beta chains reported below all come from one sample, sequenced in a study of blood T cell repertoires in COVID-19. The repertoire was sequenced with immunoSEQ multiplex PCR; TCRdb's copy has only in-frame clones and lacks some. In the table there are 150,000 to 200,000 clones, approximately 82% of which are singletons. Specimen: peripheral blood. These receptors came from a human donor with acute or convalescent COVID-19. The donor label of this sample is uncertain.

The chain combines TRBV7-2 with TRBJ2-2; D is perhaps TRBD1 (5 bases). Germline lookup yields CDR1 SGHTA and CDR2 FQGNSA. Trimming shortened V by 2 bases and J by 0 bases, and 7 bases separated the two germline ends. CDR3 size: 15 residues. The CDR3 reads CASSLQGSNTGELFF. The CDR3 coding sequence is TGTGCCAGCAGCTTACAGGGCTCGAACACCGGGGAGCTGTTTTTT.

The chain has TRBV19 and TRBJ1-2, with 7 positions matching TRBD1. V lost 5 bases and J lost 3; bases outside the gene matches: 3. The length of the CDR3 is 13 residues. Germline values: CDR1 LNHDA, CDR2 SQIVND (reference sequence). This CDR3 is CASSDRADYGYTF. As DNA, the CDR3 is TGTGCCAGTAGTGACAGGGCAGACTATGGCTACACCTTC.

The chain couples TRBV12-5 to TRBJ2-2; the match to TRBD2 covers 7 bases. The J segment lost 1 base and the V segment lost 3 bases, leaving 5 bases of the junction unmatched. The germline gives CDR1 LGHNT, CDR2 FRNRAP. The CDR3 is made up of 16 amino acids. The CDR3 coding sequence is TGTGCTAGTGGTTTCAGAGGGACTATGAACACCGGGGAGCTGTTTTTT. It is translated as CASGFRGTMNTGELFF.

This chain uses TRBV18 with TRBJ2-7; TRBD1 matches at 8 bases. CDR1 and CDR2 from the germline V gene are KGHSH and LQKENI. The junction had 10 bases not matched to a gene; V was cut back by 6 bases and J by 6 bases. CDR3 length: 14 residues. CDR3 amino acids: CASSSTGEFSEQYF. For the CDR3, the DNA is TGTGCCAGCTCCTCGACAGGGGAATTTAGCGAGCAGTACTTC. Full variable domain (rest looked up from reference TRBV18 and TRBJ2-7): NAGVMQNPRHLVRRRGQEARLRCSPMKGHSHVYWYRQLPEEGLKFMVYLQKENIIDESGMPKERFSAEFPKEGPSILRIQQVVRGDSAAYFCASSSTGEFSEQYFGPGTRLTVT.